This T cell receptor beta chain appears in the sequencing data of a study of CD8 T cells in ankylosing spondylitis listed by TCRdb under 2017. In terms of the full investigation: To find TCR variants linked to disease, the study profiled T cell receptor beta repertoires in ankylosing spondylitis patients and healthy donors. Peripheral blood was sampled, and synovial fluid was also collected from ankylosing spondylitis patients. In total, the full study cohort was made up of 100 to 140 healthy donors and some 26 ankylosing spondylitis patients.

This clonotype was found many times. No antigen is known for it. No much larger clone exists at a distance of one base, and base qualities are not known. The instrument given in TCRdb is Illumina HiSeq 2500. Quantitative 5'-RACE with molecular barcodes was the method used to prepare the TCR beta libraries. As for the original processing: To identify disease-linked TCR variants, a new computational method was used, one built on a probabilistic model of VDJ rearrangement. The public reads were reanalyzed by TCRdb: fastp trimming at Q25, MiXCR alignment, in-frame beta chains only. Rows matching on CDR3 protein sequence are summarized as one entry with the most common DNA and genes. These V and J calls rely on TCRdb rather than the paper's analysis. For this sample the table gives more than 300,000 distinct CDR3 sequences, of which approximately 10% were detected only once. The ten largest account for more than 7% of the sample.

Inclusive of the bounding cysteine and phenylalanine, the CDR3 is 16 residues long. The retained sequence is limited to the CDR3, 48 bases, with the frame set at the first base. Sequences SGHTA (CDR1) and FQGNSA (CDR2) are obtained from the germline V gene. Here V drops 6 bases and J drops 2 bases, and the junction holds 11 bases not matched to any gene. Broad study findings and their caveats: The disease-linked clones showed a CD8+ phenotype and occurred at relatively low frequencies in peripheral blood. Some of the motif variants had been reported before in the synovial fluid and blood of reactive arthritis patients, a finding that suggests common disease-initiation mechanisms. Significant enrichment of the disease-linked clones was reported in matched synovial fluid samples from ankylosing spondylitis patients. A TCR beta motif made up of several highly homologous amino acid variants appeared to be characteristic of blood from ankylosing spondylitis patients.

The TCR comes from a female donor with ankylosing spondylitis or in good health (not recorded which). The rearranged chain carries TRBV7-2 and TRBJ2-3, with 7 bases in between that match TRBD1. Sequencing was carried out using blood, either unsorted or a sorted T cell fraction (not recorded which). The CDR3 region reads CASSLTGIGYTDTQYF. The nucleotides read TGTGCCAGCAGTCTGACAGGGATCGGCTACACAGATACGCAGTATTTT.